This T cell receptor (beta chain) comes out of a study of cytomegalovirus exposure and HLA in healthy donors (dated by TCRdb to 2017 to 2019). Broadly, across the study: A later analysis indicated that the 110 or so validation repertoires were generated on the platform also employed for the 670 or so repertoires of the first cohort. The aim of the study was to test whether cataloging public T cell receptors could identify signatures of past pathogen exposure. Along with the roughly 700-subject first cohort, a separate validation cohort of over a hundred different subjects was used. To predict cytomegalovirus infection status, the study brought together high-throughput TCR immunosequencing, statistical association of individual TCRs with disease status, and machine learning.

The CDR3, from cysteine to phenylalanine, totals 13 residues. The CDR3 DNA has 39 bases and is translated from base 1. The germline V gene yields MGHRA for CDR1 and YSYEKL for CDR2. V is clipped by 6 bases and J by 6 bases, and the sequence between their germline boundaries is 12 bases long. Donors formed part of the validation cohort, which comprised 120 subjects and was distinct from the first cohort of roughly 600 subjects. What the authors observed across the whole study: A few of the identified cytomegalovirus-associated TCR beta chains were confirmed in vitro to be specific for cytomegalovirus antigens. The classifier was reported to diagnose cytomegalovirus status with high specificity and sensitivity in both the original cohort and the validation cohort. Of the cluster scores, about 94% were above 0 in a later analysis, which found that TCRs clustered in the first cohort also tended to co-occur in the 110 or so validation repertoires. Most TCR sequences were seen in very few donors, while some public TCRs were found in many individuals. The study listed 164 TCR beta chains as associated with cytomegalovirus. The authors suggested that the approach could potentially be extended to other disease states and immunological phenotypes. The validation cohort had no HLA typing available for a later analysis, so co-occurrence within that cohort was assessed over all 120 or so repertoires.

Library method: the immunoSEQ multiplex PCR assay. Under the source paper's analysis protocol: A statistical classification framework was built to diagnose cytomegalovirus status from the catalog of TCR beta chain sequences. In TCRdb, the immuneACCESS table is reduced to in-frame sequences with V and J assigned. These tables do not hold every clone; where another copy was compared, an unresolved V gene accounts for under half, and the others remain unexplained. That table furnishes V, J and clone size, whereas the DNA furnished D and trimming. The sample yields around 220,000 clones; 85% to 90% were counted once. The ten top clones hold over 2.5% of the sample. Note on this clone: There is no known antigen for this receptor. No much larger clonotype is one base removed from it; base qualities were not supplied.

Sequences were obtained from PBMCs. Recombination linked TRBV4-1 to TRBJ2-1; TRBD2 could be the D gene, as 5 bases match. The TCR was taken from a woman aged 18-29 years in good health and CMV-seronegative. This receptor has the CDR3 CASRALARNEQFF. The DNA sequence is as follows: TGCGCCAGCAGGGCGCTAGCCCGCAATGAGCAGTTCTTC.